This record covers a single TCR beta chain. Random hexamers were used to reverse transcribe about 0.5 to 1 ug of RNA. TCRdb itself ran the immunoSEQ multiplex PCR reads through MiXCR, one entry per CDR3 protein. The sample has 200,000 to 300,000 distinct CDR3 sequences, around 93% seen once. The data derive from a study of CD8 T cells in Susac syndrome. The trim removed 3 bases at V and 5 bases at J, leaving 6 bases unmatched. Germline CDR1 is SQVTM and CDR2 is ANQGSEA. The CDR3 loop spans 14 amino acids. The TCR was taken from a human donor with multiple sclerosis. Sequencing input: CD4+ T cells from PBMCs. The chain carries TRBV29-1 and TRBJ2-1; TRBD2 matches 8 bases. The CDR3 bases are TGCAGCGTTGATTCCAGCGGGGGTCACAATGAGCAGTTCTTC. Translating it yields CSVDSSGGHNEQFF.